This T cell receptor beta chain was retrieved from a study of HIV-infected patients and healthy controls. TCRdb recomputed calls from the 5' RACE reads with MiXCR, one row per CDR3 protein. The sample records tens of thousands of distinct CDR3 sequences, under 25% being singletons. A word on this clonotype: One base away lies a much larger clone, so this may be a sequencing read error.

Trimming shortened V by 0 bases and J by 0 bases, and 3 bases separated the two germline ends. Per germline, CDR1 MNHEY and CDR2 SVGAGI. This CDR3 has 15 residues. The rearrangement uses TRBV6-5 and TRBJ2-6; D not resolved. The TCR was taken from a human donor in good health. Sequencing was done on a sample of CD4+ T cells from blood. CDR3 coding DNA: TGTGCCAGCAGTTACTCCCCCTCTGGGGCCAACGTCCTGACTTTC. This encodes CASSYSPSGANVLTF.